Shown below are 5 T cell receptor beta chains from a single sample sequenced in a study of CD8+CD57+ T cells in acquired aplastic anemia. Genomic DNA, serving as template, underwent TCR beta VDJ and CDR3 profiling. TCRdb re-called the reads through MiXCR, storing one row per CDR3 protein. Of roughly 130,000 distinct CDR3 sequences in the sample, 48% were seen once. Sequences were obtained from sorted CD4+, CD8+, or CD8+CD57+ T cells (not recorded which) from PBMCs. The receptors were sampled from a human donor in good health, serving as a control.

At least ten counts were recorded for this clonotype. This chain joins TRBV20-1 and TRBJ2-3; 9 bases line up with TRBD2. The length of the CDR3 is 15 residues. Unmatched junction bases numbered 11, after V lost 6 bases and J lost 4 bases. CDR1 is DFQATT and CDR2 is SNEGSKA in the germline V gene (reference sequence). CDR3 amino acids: CSAIDQAGGSDTQYF. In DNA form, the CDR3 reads TGCAGTGCCATTGACCAGGCGGGGGGGTCAGATACGCAGTATTTT.

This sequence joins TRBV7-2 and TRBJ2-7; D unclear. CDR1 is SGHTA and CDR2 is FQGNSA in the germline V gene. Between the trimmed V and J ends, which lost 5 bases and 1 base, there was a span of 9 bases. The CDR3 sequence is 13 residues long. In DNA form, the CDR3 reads TGTGCCAGCAGCCGGGTGGGTTCCTACGAGCAGTACTTC. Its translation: CASSRVGSYEQYF.

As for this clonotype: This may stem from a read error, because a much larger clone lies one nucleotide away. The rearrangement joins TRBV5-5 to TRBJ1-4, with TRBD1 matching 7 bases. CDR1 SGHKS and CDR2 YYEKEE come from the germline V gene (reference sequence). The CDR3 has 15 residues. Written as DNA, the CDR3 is TGTGCCAGCAGCTTGGCCGTAAACAGGGGCGAAAAACTGCTTTTT. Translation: CASSLAVNRGEKLLF.

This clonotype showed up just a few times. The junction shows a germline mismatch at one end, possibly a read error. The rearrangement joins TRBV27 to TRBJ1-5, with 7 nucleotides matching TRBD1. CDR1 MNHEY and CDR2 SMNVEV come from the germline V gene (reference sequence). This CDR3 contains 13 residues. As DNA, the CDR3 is TGTGCCAGTCAGGGGGATGGCAATCAGCCCCAGCACTTT. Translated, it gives CASQGDGNQPQHF.

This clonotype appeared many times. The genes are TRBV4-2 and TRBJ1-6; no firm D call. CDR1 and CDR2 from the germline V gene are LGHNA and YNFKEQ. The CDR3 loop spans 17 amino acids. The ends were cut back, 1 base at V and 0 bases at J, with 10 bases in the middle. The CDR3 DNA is TGTGCCAGCAGCCAAGTCCCAGCTAGCTCCTATAATTCACCCCTCCACTTT. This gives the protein CASSQVPASSYNSPLHF.